Included here is one T cell receptor (beta chain) sequence, with context. Its specificity is not known. The V end lost 4 bases, the J end lost 8 bases, and 21 bases lay between the germline ends. The CDR3 length is 16 residues. The germline V gene encodes CDR1 SGHRS and CDR2 YFSETQ. This sample was included in a study of T-cell reconstitution after alpha-beta-depleted transplantation in children. Study-wide findings and caveats: By about two months after transplant, alpha-beta T cells reportedly arose from several hundred graft clones that had expanded. For some patients, TCRbeta diversity was high at day 60 because of recipient T cells and thymic progenitors that survived. Hyperexpanded clones declined; after one year, newly produced T cells mostly supplied diversity.

Library preparation (for TCRbeta) was performed with unique molecular identifiers. TCRdb re-called the PCR reads through MiXCR, storing one row per CDR3 protein. Seen here are around 960,000 distinct CDR3 sequences, about 29% observed once, and the top ten hold about 28%. The sequence was collected from a boy less than two years old who had a stem cell transplant for SCID, so the T cells may come from the graft donor. The V call is TRBV5-1, the J call TRBJ1-4; possible D gene TRBD1, 6 bases. This sample comprised PBMCs, mostly from graft donor cells, obtained 360 days after TCRalphabeta/CD19-depleted stem cell transplant. The CDR3 here is CASSPVAQGSGEKLFF. CDR3 DNA sequence: TGCGCCAGCAGCCCGGTTGCACAGGGTTCGGGGGAAAAACTGTTTTTT.